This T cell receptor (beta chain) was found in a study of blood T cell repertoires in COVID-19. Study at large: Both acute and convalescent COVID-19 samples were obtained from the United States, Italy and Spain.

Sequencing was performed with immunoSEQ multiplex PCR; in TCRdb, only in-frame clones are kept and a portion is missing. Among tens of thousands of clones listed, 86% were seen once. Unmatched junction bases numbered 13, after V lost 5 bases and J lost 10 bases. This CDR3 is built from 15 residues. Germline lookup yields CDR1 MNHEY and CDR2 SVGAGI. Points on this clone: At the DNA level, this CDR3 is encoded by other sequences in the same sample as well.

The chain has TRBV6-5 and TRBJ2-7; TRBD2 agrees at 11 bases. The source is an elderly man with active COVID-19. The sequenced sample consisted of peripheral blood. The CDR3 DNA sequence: TGTGCCAGCAGTCTTACAACTAGCGGGAGAGGCGAACAGTACTTC. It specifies CASSLTTSGRGEQYF.